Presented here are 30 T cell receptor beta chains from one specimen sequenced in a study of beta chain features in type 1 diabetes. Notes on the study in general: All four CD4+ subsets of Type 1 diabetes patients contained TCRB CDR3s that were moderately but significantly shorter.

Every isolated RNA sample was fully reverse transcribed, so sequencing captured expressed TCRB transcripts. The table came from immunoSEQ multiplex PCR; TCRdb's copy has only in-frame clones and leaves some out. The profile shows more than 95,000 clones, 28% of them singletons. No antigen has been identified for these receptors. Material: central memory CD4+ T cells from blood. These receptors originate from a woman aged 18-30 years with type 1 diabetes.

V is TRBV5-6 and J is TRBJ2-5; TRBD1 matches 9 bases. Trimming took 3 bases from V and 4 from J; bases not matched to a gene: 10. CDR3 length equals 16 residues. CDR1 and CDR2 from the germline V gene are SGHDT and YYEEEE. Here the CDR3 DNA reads TGTGCCAGCAGCTCTAGGGACAGGGTAGGATTAGAGACCCAGTACTTC. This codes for CASSSRDRVGLETQYF.

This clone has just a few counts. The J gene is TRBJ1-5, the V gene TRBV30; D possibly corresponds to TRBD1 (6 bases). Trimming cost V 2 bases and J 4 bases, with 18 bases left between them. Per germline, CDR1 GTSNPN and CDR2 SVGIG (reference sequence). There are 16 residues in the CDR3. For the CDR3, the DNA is TGTGCCTGGAGTTCCTCGTACAGGGCTAGGAATCAGCCCCAGCATTTT. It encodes CAWSSSYRARNQPQHF.

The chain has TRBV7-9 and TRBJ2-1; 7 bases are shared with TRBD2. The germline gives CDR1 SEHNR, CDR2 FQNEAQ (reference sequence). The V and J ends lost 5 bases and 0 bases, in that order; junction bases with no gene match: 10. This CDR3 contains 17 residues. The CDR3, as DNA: TGTGCCAGCAGCCCCGGGACTACGAGCAGCTCCTACAATGAGCAGTTCTTC. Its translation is CASSPGTTSSSYNEQFF.

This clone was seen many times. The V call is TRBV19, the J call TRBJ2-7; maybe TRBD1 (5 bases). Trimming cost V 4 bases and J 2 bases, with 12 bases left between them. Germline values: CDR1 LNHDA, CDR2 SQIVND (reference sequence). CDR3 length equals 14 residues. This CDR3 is CASSNQGRTYEQYF. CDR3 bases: TGTGCCAGTAGTAATCAGGGCCGAACCTACGAGCAGTACTTC. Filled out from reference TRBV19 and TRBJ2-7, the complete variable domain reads DGGITQSPKYLFRKEGQNVTLSCEQNLNHDAMYWYRQDPGQGLRLIYYSQIVNDFQKGDIAEGYSVSREKKESFPLTVTSAQKNPTAFYLCASSNQGRTYEQYFGPGTRLTVT.

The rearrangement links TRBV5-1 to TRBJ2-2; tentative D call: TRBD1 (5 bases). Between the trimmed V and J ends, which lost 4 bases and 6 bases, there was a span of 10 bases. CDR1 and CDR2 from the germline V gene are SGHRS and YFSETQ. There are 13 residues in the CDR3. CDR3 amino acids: CASSKDNPGELFF. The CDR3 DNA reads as TGCGCCAGCAGCAAGGACAATCCCGGGGAGCTGTTTTTT.

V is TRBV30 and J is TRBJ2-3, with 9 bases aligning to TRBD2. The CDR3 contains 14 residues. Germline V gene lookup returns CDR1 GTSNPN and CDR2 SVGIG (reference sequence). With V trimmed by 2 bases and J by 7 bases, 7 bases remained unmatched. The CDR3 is CAWSTTSGSYTQYF. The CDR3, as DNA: TGTGCCTGGAGTACGACTAGCGGATCTTATACGCAGTATTTT.

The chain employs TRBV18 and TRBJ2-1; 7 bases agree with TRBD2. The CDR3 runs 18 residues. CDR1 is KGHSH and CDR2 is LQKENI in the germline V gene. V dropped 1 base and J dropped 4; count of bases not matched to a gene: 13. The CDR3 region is CASSPLEGRAGSYNEQFF. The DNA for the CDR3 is TGTGCCAGCTCACCACTTGAAGGAAGAGCGGGATCATACAATGAGCAGTTCTTC.

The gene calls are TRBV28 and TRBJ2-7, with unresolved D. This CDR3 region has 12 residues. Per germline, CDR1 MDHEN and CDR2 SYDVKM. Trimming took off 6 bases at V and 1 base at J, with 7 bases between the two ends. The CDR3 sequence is CASSLLSYEQYF. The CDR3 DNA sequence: TGTGCCAGCAGCCTTCTATCCTACGAGCAGTACTTC.

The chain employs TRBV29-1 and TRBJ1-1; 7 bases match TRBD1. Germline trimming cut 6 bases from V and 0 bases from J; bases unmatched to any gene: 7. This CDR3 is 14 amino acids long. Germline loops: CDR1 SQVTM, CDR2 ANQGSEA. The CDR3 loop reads CSVENRGVNTEAFF. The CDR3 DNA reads TGCAGCGTCGAGAACAGGGGTGTGAACACTGAAGCTTTCTTT.

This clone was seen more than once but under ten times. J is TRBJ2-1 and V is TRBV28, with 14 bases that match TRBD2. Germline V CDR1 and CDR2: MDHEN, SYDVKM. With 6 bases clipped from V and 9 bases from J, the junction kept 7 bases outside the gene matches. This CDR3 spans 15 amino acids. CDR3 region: CASRPTTSGRGEQFF. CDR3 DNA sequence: TGTGCCAGCAGACCTACGACTAGCGGGAGGGGTGAGCAGTTCTTC.

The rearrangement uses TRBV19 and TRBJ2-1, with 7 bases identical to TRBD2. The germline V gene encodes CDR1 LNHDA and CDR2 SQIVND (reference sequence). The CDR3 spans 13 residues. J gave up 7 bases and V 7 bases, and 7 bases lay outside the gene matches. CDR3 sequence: CASIAGAANEQFF. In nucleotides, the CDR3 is TGTGCCAGTATCGCGGGAGCGGCGAATGAGCAGTTCTTC.

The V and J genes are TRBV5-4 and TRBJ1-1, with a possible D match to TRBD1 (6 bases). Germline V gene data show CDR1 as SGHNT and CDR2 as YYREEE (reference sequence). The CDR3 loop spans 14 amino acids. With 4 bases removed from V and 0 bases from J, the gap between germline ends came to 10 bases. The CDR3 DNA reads TGTGCCAGCAGCCAGGACAGCATGAACACTGAAGCTTTCTTT. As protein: CASSQDSMNTEAFF.

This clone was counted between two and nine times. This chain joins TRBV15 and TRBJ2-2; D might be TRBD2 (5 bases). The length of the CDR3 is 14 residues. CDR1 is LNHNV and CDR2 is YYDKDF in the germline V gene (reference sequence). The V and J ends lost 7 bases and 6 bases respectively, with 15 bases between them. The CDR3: CATMGGSPPGELFF. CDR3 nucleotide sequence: TGTGCCACCATGGGTGGGAGTCCCCCCGGGGAGCTGTTTTTT. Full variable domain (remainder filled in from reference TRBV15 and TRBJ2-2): DAMVIQNPRYQVTQFGKPVTLSCSQTLNHNVMYWYQQKSSQAPKLLFHYYDKDFNNEADTPDNFQSRRPNTSFCFLDIRSPGLGDTAMYLCATMGGSPPGELFFGEGSRLTVL.

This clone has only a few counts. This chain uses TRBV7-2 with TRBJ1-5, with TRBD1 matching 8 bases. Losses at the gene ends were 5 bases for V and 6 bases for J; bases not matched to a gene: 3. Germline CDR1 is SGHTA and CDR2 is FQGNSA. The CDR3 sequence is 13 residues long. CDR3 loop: CASSLGQGQPQHF. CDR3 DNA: TGTGCCAGCAGCCTCGGACAGGGTCAGCCCCAGCATTTT.

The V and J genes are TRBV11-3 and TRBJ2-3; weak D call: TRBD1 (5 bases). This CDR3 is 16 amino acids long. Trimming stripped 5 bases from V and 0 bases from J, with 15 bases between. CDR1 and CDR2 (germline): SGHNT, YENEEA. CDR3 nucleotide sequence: TGTGCCAGCAGCCGACGGTCGTCAGGGAGCACAGATACGCAGTATTTT. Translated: CASSRRSSGSTDTQYF.

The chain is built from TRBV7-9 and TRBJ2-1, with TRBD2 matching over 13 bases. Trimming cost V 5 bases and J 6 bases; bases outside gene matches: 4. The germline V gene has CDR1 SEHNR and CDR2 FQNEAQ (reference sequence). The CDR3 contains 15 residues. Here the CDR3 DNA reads TGTGCCAGCAGCCCAGGGACTAGCGGGACCAATGAGCAGTTCTTC. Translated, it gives CASSPGTSGTNEQFF. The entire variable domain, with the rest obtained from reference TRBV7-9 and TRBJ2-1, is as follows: DTGVSQNPRHKITKRGQNVTFRCDPISEHNRLYWYRQTLGQGPEFLTYFQNEAQLEKSRLLSDRFSAERPKGSFSTLEIQRTEQGDSAMYLCASSPGTSGTNEQFFGPGTRLTVL.

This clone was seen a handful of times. CDR3 amino acids: CASSLWDSSYNEQFF. The CDR3 coding sequence is TGTGCCAGCTCACTGTGGGACTCGAGCTACAATGAGCAGTTCTTC. This chain uses TRBV18 with TRBJ2-1, with D maybe TRBD2 (6 bases). With 4 bases removed from V and 3 bases from J, the gap between germline ends came to 13 bases. CDR3 size: 15 residues. CDR1 and CDR2 (germline): KGHSH, LQKENI.

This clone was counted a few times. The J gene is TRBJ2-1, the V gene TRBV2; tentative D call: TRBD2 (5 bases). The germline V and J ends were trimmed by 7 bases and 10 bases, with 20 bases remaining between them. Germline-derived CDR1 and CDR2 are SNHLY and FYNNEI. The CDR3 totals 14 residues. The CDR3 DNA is TGTGCCAGCACCGATCTGGGGAGCAGGACGGAGCAGTTCTTC. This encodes CASTDLGSRTEQFF.

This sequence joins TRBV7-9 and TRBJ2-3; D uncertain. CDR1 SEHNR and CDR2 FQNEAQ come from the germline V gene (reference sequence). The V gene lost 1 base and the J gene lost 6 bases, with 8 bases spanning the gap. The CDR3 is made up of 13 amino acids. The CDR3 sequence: CASSLGNFDTQYF. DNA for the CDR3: TGTGCCAGCAGCTTAGGAAACTTTGATACGCAGTATTTT.

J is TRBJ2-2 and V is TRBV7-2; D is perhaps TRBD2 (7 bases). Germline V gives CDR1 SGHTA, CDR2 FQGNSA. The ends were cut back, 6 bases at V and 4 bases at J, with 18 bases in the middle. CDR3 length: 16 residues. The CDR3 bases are TGTGCCAGCAGTTCAAGGCGGGGGCCGGGCACCGGGGAGCTGTTTTTT. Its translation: CASSSRRGPGTGELFF.

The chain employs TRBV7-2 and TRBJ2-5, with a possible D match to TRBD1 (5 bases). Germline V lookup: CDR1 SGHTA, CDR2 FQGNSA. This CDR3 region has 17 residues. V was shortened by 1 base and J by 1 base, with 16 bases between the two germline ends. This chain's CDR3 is CASSLDLKPGPQETQYF. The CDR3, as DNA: TGTGCCAGCAGCTTAGACTTAAAGCCAGGGCCCCAAGAGACCCAGTACTTC.

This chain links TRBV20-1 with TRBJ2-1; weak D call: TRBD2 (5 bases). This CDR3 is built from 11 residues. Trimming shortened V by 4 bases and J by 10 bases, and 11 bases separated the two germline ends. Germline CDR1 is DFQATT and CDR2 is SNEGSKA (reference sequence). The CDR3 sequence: CSAISQREQFF. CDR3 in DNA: TGCAGTGCTATAAGTCAGCGGGAGCAGTTCTTC.

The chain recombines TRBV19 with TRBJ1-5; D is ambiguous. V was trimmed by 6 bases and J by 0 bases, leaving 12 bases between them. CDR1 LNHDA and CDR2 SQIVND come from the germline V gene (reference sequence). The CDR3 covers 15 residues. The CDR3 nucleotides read TGTGCCAGTAGCAGACACAGAACTAGCAATCAGCCCCAGCATTTT. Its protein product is CASSRHRTSNQPQHF.

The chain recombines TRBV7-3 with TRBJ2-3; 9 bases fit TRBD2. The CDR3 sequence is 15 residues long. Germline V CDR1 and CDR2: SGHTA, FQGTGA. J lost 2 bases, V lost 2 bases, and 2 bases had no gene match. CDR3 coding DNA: TGTGCCAGCAGCTTAGCTAGCGGGACCACAGATACGCAGTATTTT. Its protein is CASSLASGTTDTQYF.

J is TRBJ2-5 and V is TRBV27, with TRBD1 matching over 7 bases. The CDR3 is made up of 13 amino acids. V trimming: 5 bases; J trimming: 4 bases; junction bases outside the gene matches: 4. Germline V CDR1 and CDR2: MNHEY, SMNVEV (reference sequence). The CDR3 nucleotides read TGTGCCAGCAGTCCACGACAGGGAGAGACCCAGTACTTC. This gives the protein CASSPRQGETQYF.

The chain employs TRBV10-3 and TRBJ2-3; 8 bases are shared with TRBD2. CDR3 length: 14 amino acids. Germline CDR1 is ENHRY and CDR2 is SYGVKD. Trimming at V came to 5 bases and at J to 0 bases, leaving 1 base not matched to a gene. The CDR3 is CAISSSGSTDTQYF. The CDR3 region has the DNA TGTGCCATCAGTTCTAGCGGGAGCACAGATACGCAGTATTTT.

CDR3: CASSLRSSGAYGYTF. In nucleotides, the CDR3 is TGTGCCAGCAGTCTAAGGTCTTCAGGGGCGTATGGCTACACCTTC. V gene TRBV6-5 combines with J gene TRBJ1-2, with TRBD1 as a possible D gene (6 bases). This CDR3 has 15 residues. Trimming pared 5 bases from V and 5 bases from J, leaving 18 bases between. CDR1 is MNHEY and CDR2 is SVGAGI in the germline V gene.

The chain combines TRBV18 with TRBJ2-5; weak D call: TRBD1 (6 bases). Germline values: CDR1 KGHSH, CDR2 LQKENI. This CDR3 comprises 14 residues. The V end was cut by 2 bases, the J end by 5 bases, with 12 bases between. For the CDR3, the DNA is TGTGCCAGCTCACCAGTAACAGGGCCGGAGACCCAGTACTTC. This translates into CASSPVTGPETQYF.

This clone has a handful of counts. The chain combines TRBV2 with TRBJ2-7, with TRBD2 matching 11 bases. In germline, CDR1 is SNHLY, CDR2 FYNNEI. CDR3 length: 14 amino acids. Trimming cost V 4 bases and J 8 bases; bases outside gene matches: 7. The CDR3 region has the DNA TGTGCCAGCAGTGCAACCGGGACTAGCGGCAAGCAGTACTTC. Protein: CASSATGTSGKQYF.

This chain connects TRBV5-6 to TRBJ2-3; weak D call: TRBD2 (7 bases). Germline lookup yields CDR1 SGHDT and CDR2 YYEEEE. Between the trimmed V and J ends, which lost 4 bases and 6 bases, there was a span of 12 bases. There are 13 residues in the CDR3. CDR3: CASSPGGVDTQYF. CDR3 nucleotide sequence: TGTGCCAGCAGCCCGGGGGGCGTGGATACGCAGTATTTT.